A selection of T cell receptor beta chains follows, all from one sample in a study of blood T cell repertoires in COVID-19. Clones were read by immunoSEQ multiplex PCR, and TCRdb kept only the in-frame ones, dropping some. The data contain roughly 310,000 clones, roughly 88% of them singletons. Source material: peripheral blood. Receptors originate from a woman younger than 45 with COVID-19, enrolled during active disease. CDR3s leave out the opening cysteine and the closing phenylalanine or tryptophan. The order of the fields is V gene, J gene, CDR3 protein.

V: TRBV5-4; J: TRBJ2-1; CDR3: ASSLDRGIHEQF
V: TRBV5-1; J: TRBJ2-3; CDR3: ASSRAGQARDTQY
V: TRBV10-2; J: TRBJ2-1; CDR3: ASSEPSTGTGGYNEQF
V: TRBV5-1; J: TRBJ2-3; CDR3: ASSELYPLAGEADTQY
V: TRBV10-3; J: TRBJ2-6; CDR3: AIRTTSDRVFSGANVLT
V: TRBV6-5; J: TRBJ2-2; CDR3: ASTPGYRAGELF
V: TRBV5-1; J: TRBJ1-1; CDR3: ASTETANTEAF
V: TRBV7-6; J: TRBJ2-3; CDR3: ASSPRLAGGDTDTQY
V: TRBV7-3; J: TRBJ2-7; CDR3: ASSPGTGDEQY
V: TRBV6-4; J: TRBJ2-1; CDR3: ASSIAAYSYNEQF
V: TRBV5-1; J: TRBJ2-3; CDR3: ASSASGGADTQY
V: TRBV6-1; J: TRBJ1-1; CDR3: ASSEVTQVDGAF
V: TRBV5-1; J: TRBJ2-5; CDR3: ASSPGWLQETQY
V: TRBV18; J: TRBJ1-1; CDR3: ASSGQLNTEAF
V: TRBV6-4; J: TRBJ2-1; CDR3: ASSDSGDEQF
V: TRBV18; J: TRBJ1-4; CDR3: ASSPDRGGEKLF
V: TRBV5-5; J: TRBJ2-2; CDR3: ASSQGSFSAGELF
V: TRBV5-1; J: TRBJ2-5; CDR3: ASSLVPFSANQETQY
V: TRBV7-6; J: TRBJ1-1; CDR3: ASSFDSYTEAF
V: TRBV28; J: TRBJ1-2; CDR3: ASSTRQGSS
V: TRBV5-6; J: TRBJ1-2; CDR3: ASSGLQGYYGYT
V: TRBV6-1; J: TRBJ1-2; CDR3: ASSDLGQRDGYT
V: TRBV7-9; J: TRBJ1-2; CDR3: ASSPTPWRAYGYT
V: TRBV10-3; J: TRBJ2-3; CDR3: AARTSIHPADTQY
V: TRBV5-1; J: TRBJ2-5; CDR3: ASSSSGLAGPQGETQY
V: TRBV7-9; J: TRBJ1-1; CDR3: ASSPQGVAEAF
V: TRBV7-9; J: TRBJ1-6; CDR3: ASSRTTGTENNSPLH
V: TRBV10-2; J: TRBJ1-1; CDR3: ASSESSVRGREAF
V: TRBV2; J: TRBJ2-7; CDR3: ASSELSSGRGGSSYEQY
V: TRBV5-8; J: TRBJ2-1; CDR3: ASSLPWGGRRYNEQF
V: TRBV12-3/TRBV12-4; J: TRBJ2-7; CDR3: ASSLFRGYEQY
V: TRBV27; J: TRBJ1-2; CDR3: ASRGRQESPGYT
V: TRBV12-3/TRBV12-4; J: TRBJ1-1; CDR3: ASSLGRGNEAF
V: TRBV27; J: TRBJ1-1; CDR3: ASSPQTVSTEAF